These T cell receptor beta chains were read from a single sample in a study of regulatory T cells in long-lasting Graves disease. Using its own MiXCR run on the multiplex PCR reads, TCRdb lists one record per CDR3 protein. This table holds roughly 380,000 distinct CDR3 sequences, over 15% found once. The same data also contributed to another study, on T cells in Graves' hyperthyroidism and ophthalmopathy.

Sequences were derived from peripheral blood mononuclear cells (PBMCs), sampled at new diagnosis, from a patient treated with antithyroid drugs. These TCRs come from a man between 40 and 49 years old with Graves disease. Each CDR3 is given with its conserved first and last residue. The order of the fields is CDR3 protein, CDR3 DNA, J gene, D gene, clone size, V gene. The D gene is left open where the match is weak. Clone size appears in some rows only: once, few, many, or a class for an expanded clone.

CDR3aa: CASSLYRDRDPGYTF; CDR3nt: TGTGCCAGCAGCCTCTACCGGGACAGGGATCCTGGCTACACCTTC; j_gene: TRBJ1-2; d_gene: TRBD1; abundance: .; v_gene: TRBV7-2
CDR3aa: CAIRDSYGYTF; CDR3nt: TGTGCCATACGGGACAGCTATGGCTACACCTTC; j_gene: TRBJ1-2; d_gene: TRBD1; abundance: many; v_gene: TRBV6-1
CDR3aa: CATSRDSHSETQYF; CDR3nt: TGTGCCACCAGCAGAGATTCCCACTCTGAGACCCAGTACTTC; j_gene: TRBJ2-5; d_gene: .; abundance: many; v_gene: TRBV15
CDR3aa: CAFEQGSAYEQYF; CDR3nt: TGTGCCTTTGAACAGGGGTCCGCCTACGAGCAGTACTTC; j_gene: TRBJ2-7; d_gene: TRBD1; abundance: many; v_gene: TRBV30
CDR3aa: CASSHLTGELFF; CDR3nt: TGTGCCAGCAGCCATTTAACCGGGGAGCTGTTTTTT; j_gene: TRBJ2-2; d_gene: .; abundance: once; v_gene: TRBV11-2
CDR3aa: CASSLGAAPRELFF; CDR3nt: TGTGCCAGCAGTTTAGGGGCGGCCCCGAGAGAGCTGTTTTTT; j_gene: TRBJ2-2; d_gene: .; abundance: many; v_gene: TRBV6-2/TRBV6-3
CDR3aa: CASSGQGRANTGELFF; CDR3nt: TGTGCCAGCAGCGGACAGGGAAGAGCGAACACCGGGGAGCTGTTTTTT; j_gene: TRBJ2-2; d_gene: TRBD1; abundance: .; v_gene: TRBV9
CDR3aa: CASSQDLVGRSYEQYF; CDR3nt: TGCGCCAGCAGCCAAGATTTGGTTGGACGATCCTACGAGCAGTACTTC; j_gene: TRBJ2-7; d_gene: .; abundance: many; v_gene: TRBV4-1
CDR3aa: CSVFHTNTGELFF; CDR3nt: TGCAGCGTGTTCCATACGAACACCGGGGAGCTGTTTTTT; j_gene: TRBJ2-2; d_gene: .; abundance: .; v_gene: TRBV29-1
CDR3aa: CASRGLRASNQPQHF; CDR3nt: TGTGCCAGCAGGGGGTTGAGGGCAAGCAATCAGCCCCAGCATTTT; j_gene: TRBJ1-5; d_gene: .; abundance: many; v_gene: TRBV2
CDR3aa: CASSPHQQGSETQYF; CDR3nt: TGTGCCAGCAGTCCCCACCAGCAGGGATCGGAGACCCAGTACTTC; j_gene: TRBJ2-5; d_gene: .; abundance: many; v_gene: TRBV12-3/TRBV12-4
CDR3aa: CASSYGRIANTGELFF; CDR3nt: TGTGCCAGCAGTTACGGTCGAATCGCGAACACCGGGGAGCTGTTTTTT; j_gene: TRBJ2-2; d_gene: .; abundance: .; v_gene: TRBV6-9
CDR3aa: CASSQGVGEKLFF; CDR3nt: TGCGCCAGCAGCCAAGGGGTGGGTGAAAAACTGTTTTTT; j_gene: TRBJ1-4; d_gene: .; abundance: many; v_gene: TRBV4-1
CDR3aa: CASSQTVAGYTF; CDR3nt: TGTGCCAGCAGCCAGACAGTAGCTGGCTACACCTTC; j_gene: TRBJ1-2; d_gene: .; abundance: .; v_gene: TRBV28
CDR3aa: CAIGETVSYEQCF; CDR3nt: TGTGCCATCGGGGAGACTGTATCCTACGAGCAGTGCTTC; j_gene: TRBJ2-7; d_gene: .; abundance: few; v_gene: TRBV10-3
CDR3aa: CASSRRYSNQPQHF; CDR3nt: TGTGCCAGCAGCCGACGTTATAGCAATCAGCCCCAGCATTTT; j_gene: TRBJ1-5; d_gene: .; abundance: many; v_gene: TRBV3-1
CDR3aa: CATSDHRRGTNEKLFF; CDR3nt: TGTGCCACCAGTGACCACCGGAGGGGCACTAATGAAAAACTGTTTTTT; j_gene: TRBJ1-4; d_gene: .; abundance: .; v_gene: TRBV24-1
CDR3aa: CASSSLPGLAGLFQETQYF; CDR3nt: TGTGCCAGCAGCTCTCTTCCGGGACTAGCGGGCCTATTCCAAGAGACCCAGTACTTC; j_gene: TRBJ2-5; d_gene: TRBD2; abundance: many; v_gene: TRBV7-2
CDR3aa: CASSLSALGSGTEAFF; CDR3nt: TGTGCCAGCAGCCTCAGCGCGTTGGGCTCGGGCACTGAAGCTTTCTTT; j_gene: TRBJ1-1; d_gene: .; abundance: .; v_gene: TRBV13
CDR3aa: CASSYVTGGADTQYF; CDR3nt: TGTGCCAGCAGTTACGTGACAGGGGGTGCAGATACGCAGTATTTT; j_gene: TRBJ2-3; d_gene: TRBD1; abundance: .; v_gene: TRBV6-5
CDR3aa: CASSLFSETEAFF; CDR3nt: TGTGCCAGCAGCTTATTCTCAGAAACTGAAGCTTTCTTT; j_gene: TRBJ1-1; d_gene: .; abundance: .; v_gene: TRBV7-9
CDR3aa: CASSYSEEGTGELFF; CDR3nt: TGTGCCAGCAGTTACAGCGAGGAGGGGACCGGGGAGCTGTTTTTT; j_gene: TRBJ2-2; d_gene: .; abundance: few; v_gene: TRBV6-2/TRBV6-3
CDR3aa: CASSIPGEETQYF; CDR3nt: TGTGCCAGCAGCATACCAGGGGAAGAGACCCAGTACTTC; j_gene: TRBJ2-5; d_gene: .; abundance: many; v_gene: TRBV19
CDR3aa: CASSLWGPNTGELFF; CDR3nt: TGTGCCAGCAGTTTATGGGGACCGAACACCGGGGAGCTGTTTTTT; j_gene: TRBJ2-2; d_gene: .; abundance: .; v_gene: TRBV28
CDR3aa: CASSGDSSSYEQYF; CDR3nt: TGCGCCAGCAGCGGGGACAGTAGCTCCTACGAGCAGTACTTC; j_gene: TRBJ2-7; d_gene: TRBD1; abundance: many; v_gene: TRBV5-1
CDR3aa: CASSESTGPGYGYTF; CDR3nt: TGTGCCAGCAGTGAATCCACAGGGCCGGGCTATGGCTACACCTTC; j_gene: TRBJ1-2; d_gene: .; abundance: many; v_gene: TRBV6-1
CDR3aa: CASSSGQGDREQYF; CDR3nt: TGCGCCAGCAGCTCGGGACAGGGGGACCGCGAGCAGTACTTC; j_gene: TRBJ2-7; d_gene: TRBD1; abundance: few; v_gene: TRBV5-1
CDR3aa: CASSYGPTGETQYF; CDR3nt: TGCGCCAGCAGCTATGGACCTACCGGGGAGACCCAGTACTTC; j_gene: TRBJ2-5; d_gene: .; abundance: .; v_gene: TRBV5-1
CDR3aa: CASSQLFSGANVLTF; CDR3nt: TGTGCCAGCAGCCAGTTATTCTCTGGGGCCAACGTCCTGACTTTC; j_gene: TRBJ2-6; d_gene: .; abundance: many; v_gene: TRBV6-1
CDR3aa: CASSLAGGNVKSSGNTIYF; CDR3nt: TGTGCCAGCAGTCTCGCGGGAGGTAACGTCAAGAGCTCTGGAAACACCATATATTTT; j_gene: TRBJ1-3; d_gene: .; abundance: few; v_gene: TRBV12-3/TRBV12-4
CDR3aa: CASSVAVTGGGETQYF; CDR3nt: TGTGCCAGCAGCGTAGCCGTTACGGGGGGAGGGGAGACCCAGTACTTC; j_gene: TRBJ2-5; d_gene: TRBD2; abundance: .; v_gene: TRBV9
CDR3aa: CASSDSSGADTQYF; CDR3nt: TGTGCCAGCAGTGACTCGAGCGGGGCAGATACGCAGTATTTT; j_gene: TRBJ2-3; d_gene: TRBD2; abundance: .; v_gene: TRBV6-4
CDR3aa: CASSFISNQPQHF; CDR3nt: TGTGCCAGCAGTTTTATCAGCAATCAGCCCCAGCATTTT; j_gene: TRBJ1-5; d_gene: .; abundance: many; v_gene: TRBV28
CDR3aa: CASSLEPRPAYEQYF; CDR3nt: TGCGCCAGCAGCTTGGAGCCCCGGCCGGCCTACGAGCAGTACTTC; j_gene: TRBJ2-7; d_gene: .; abundance: many; v_gene: TRBV5-1
CDR3aa: CASSEYLGDEKLFF; CDR3nt: TGTGCCAGCAGTGAATATTTGGGCGACGAAAAACTGTTTTTT; j_gene: TRBJ1-4; d_gene: .; abundance: .; v_gene: TRBV25-1
CDR3aa: CASSQRNEKLFF; CDR3nt: TGTGCCAGCAGCCAGCGGAATGAAAAACTGTTTTTT; j_gene: TRBJ1-4; d_gene: .; abundance: .; v_gene: TRBV3-1
CDR3aa: CATSRVQGAEKLFF; CDR3nt: TGTGCCACCAGCAGAGTGCAGGGGGCAGAAAAACTGTTTTTT; j_gene: TRBJ1-4; d_gene: TRBD1; abundance: .; v_gene: TRBV15
CDR3aa: CASSLGDTYTDTQYF; CDR3nt: TGCGCCAGCAGCTTGGGGGACACCTACACAGATACGCAGTATTTT; j_gene: TRBJ2-3; d_gene: .; abundance: many; v_gene: TRBV5-1
CDR3aa: CASSSTRTATLSPLHF; CDR3nt: TGTGCCAGCAGCTCCACGAGGACGGCAACCCTCTCACCCCTCCACTTT; j_gene: TRBJ1-6; d_gene: .; abundance: .; v_gene: TRBV5-6
CDR3aa: CASRVTGRFQPQHF; CDR3nt: TGTGCCAGCAGAGTTACAGGGAGATTTCAGCCCCAGCATTTT; j_gene: TRBJ1-5; d_gene: .; abundance: many; v_gene: TRBV28
CDR3aa: CSARDSAGTDTQYF; CDR3nt: TGCAGTGCTAGAGATTCGGCGGGCACAGATACGCAGTATTTT; j_gene: TRBJ2-3; d_gene: .; abundance: many; v_gene: TRBV20-1
CDR3aa: CASSQDQGFPEAFF; CDR3nt: TGCGCCAGCAGCCAAGATCAAGGATTTCCTGAAGCTTTCTTT; j_gene: TRBJ1-1; d_gene: .; abundance: few; v_gene: TRBV4-1
CDR3aa: CASTLGTFYEQYF; CDR3nt: TGTGCCAGCACCCTCGGGACATTTTACGAGCAGTACTTC; j_gene: TRBJ2-7; d_gene: .; abundance: many; v_gene: TRBV28
CDR3aa: CASSPTGVNSPLHF; CDR3nt: TGTGCCAGCAGCCCCACAGGGGTTAATTCACCCCTCCACTTT; j_gene: TRBJ1-6; d_gene: TRBD1; abundance: many; v_gene: TRBV12-3/TRBV12-4
CDR3aa: CASSQDRQGADTQYF; CDR3nt: TGTGCCAGCAGCCAAGATAGACAGGGGGCAGATACGCAGTATTTT; j_gene: TRBJ2-3; d_gene: TRBD1; abundance: once; v_gene: TRBV4-2
CDR3aa: CSVKRTGVSTEAFF; CDR3nt: TGCAGCGTAAAGAGGACAGGGGTAAGCACTGAAGCTTTCTTT; j_gene: TRBJ1-1; d_gene: TRBD1; abundance: .; v_gene: TRBV29-1
CDR3aa: CASSPGRETDTQYF; CDR3nt: TGCGCCAGCAGCCCCGGCAGGGAGACAGATACGCAGTATTTT; j_gene: TRBJ2-3; d_gene: .; abundance: many; v_gene: TRBV5-1
CDR3aa: CASSLDGLTDTQYF; CDR3nt: TGTGCCAGCAGCCTAGACGGCCTCACAGATACGCAGTATTTT; j_gene: TRBJ2-3; d_gene: .; abundance: many; v_gene: TRBV11-2
CDR3aa: CASSLGEGSPTDTQYF; CDR3nt: TGTGCCAGCAGCTTAGGGGAGGGATCTCCCACAGATACGCAGTATTTT; j_gene: TRBJ2-3; d_gene: TRBD2; abundance: many; v_gene: TRBV11-2
CDR3aa: CASSPSVRETQYF; CDR3nt: TGTGCCAGCTCACCCTCTGTGAGGGAGACCCAGTACTTC; j_gene: TRBJ2-5; d_gene: .; abundance: few; v_gene: TRBV18
CDR3aa: CATSSGQDRNSPLHF; CDR3nt: TGTGCCACCAGCAGCGGACAAGACAGAAATTCACCCCTCCACTTT; j_gene: TRBJ1-6; d_gene: .; abundance: many; v_gene: TRBV15
CDR3aa: CASSQTGTANTGELFF; CDR3nt: TGTGCCAGCAGCCAAACCGGGACGGCGAACACCGGGGAGCTGTTTTTT; j_gene: TRBJ2-2; d_gene: .; abundance: few; v_gene: TRBV4-2
CDR3aa: CASSPHTGLLDGYTF; CDR3nt: TGTGCCAGCAGTCCCCATACGGGACTGCTTGATGGCTACACCTTC; j_gene: TRBJ1-2; d_gene: .; abundance: many; v_gene: TRBV6-1
CDR3aa: CASSLRGAIDSPLHF; CDR3nt: TGTGCCAGCAGCTTAAGGGGGGCTATTGATTCACCCCTCCACTTT; j_gene: TRBJ1-6; d_gene: .; abundance: many; v_gene: TRBV7-9
CDR3aa: CASSPRGGLHTGELFF; CDR3nt: TGTGCCAGCAGCCCACGGGGGGGCCTCCACACCGGGGAGCTGTTTTTT; j_gene: TRBJ2-2; d_gene: TRBD2; abundance: many; v_gene: TRBV7-9
CDR3aa: CASSQQGVSNQPQHF; CDR3nt: TGTGCCAGCAGTCAACAGGGGGTTAGCAATCAGCCCCAGCATTTT; j_gene: TRBJ1-5; d_gene: TRBD1; abundance: .; v_gene: TRBV2
CDR3aa: CASSYSTSGGHFPYEQYF; CDR3nt: TGTGCCAGCAGTTACTCGACTAGCGGGGGCCACTTCCCCTACGAGCAGTACTTC; j_gene: TRBJ2-7; d_gene: TRBD2; abundance: many; v_gene: TRBV6-2/TRBV6-3
CDR3aa: CASSAQGIGDTEAFF; CDR3nt: TGTGCCAGCAGTGCACAGGGTATCGGGGACACTGAAGCTTTCTTT; j_gene: TRBJ1-1; d_gene: .; abundance: many; v_gene: TRBV6-2/TRBV6-3
CDR3aa: CASSFAPLVYEQYF; CDR3nt: TGTGCCAGCAGTTTTGCCCCCCTAGTCTACGAGCAGTACTTC; j_gene: TRBJ2-7; d_gene: .; abundance: many; v_gene: TRBV28
CDR3aa: CASSPTQGPNEKLFF; CDR3nt: TGTGCCAGCAGCCCAACACAGGGACCTAATGAAAAACTGTTTTTT; j_gene: TRBJ1-4; d_gene: .; abundance: .; v_gene: TRBV13